The present entry profiles one T cell receptor (beta chain) with its context. The source of the sample is a study of PD-1 and CTLA-4 blockade in melanoma. There are 14 residues in the CDR3. Germline CDR1 reads SQVTM; CDR2 reads ANQGSEA. J was trimmed by 2 bases and V by 3 bases; bases with no gene match: 4. TCRdb's copy holds only in-frame clones and misses some; the assay was immunoSEQ multiplex PCR. The sample contains 20,000 to 25,000 clones, 88% of which appear only once. The receptor comes from a human donor with melanoma. Sequenced material: CD8+ T cells from peripheral blood, taken before anti-PD-1 treatment. The chain employs TRBV29-1 and TRBJ2-5; 9 bases align to TRBD1. The CDR3, as DNA: TGCAGCGTTGAGGGGACAGGGTATCAAGAGACCCAGTACTTC. This codes for CSVEGTGYQETQYF. Full variable domain (rest looked up from reference TRBV29-1 and TRBJ2-5): SAVISQKPSRDICQRGTSLTIQCQVDSQVTMMFWYRQQPGQSLTLIATANQGSEATYESGFVIDKFPISRPNLTFSTLTVSNMSPEDSSIYLCSVEGTGYQETQYFGPGTRLLVL.